This T cell receptor beta chain was captured in a study of T-cell memory formation after mild COVID-19. Study as a whole: TCR clusters showed largely donor specificity. General observations from the study: The authors did not confirm SARS-CoV-2 specificity of second-wave clones peaking day 37. CD4+ bias marked clones expanding day 15 to 37, unlike balanced contracting clones.

For this clonotype: The antigen remains undetermined.

5'RACE primed from the constant segment yielded TCR alpha and TCR beta cDNA libraries bearing sample barcodes and UMIs. Using its own MiXCR run on the 5' RACE reads, TCRdb lists one record per CDR3 protein. The sample consists of 180,000 or so distinct CDR3 sequences, 9.5% to 13% of them appearing once. Trimming pared 0 bases from V and 5 bases from J, leaving 9 bases between. Germline V gene data show CDR1 as SGHDT and CDR2 as YYEEEE. The CDR3 sequence is 13 residues long. Sequenced sample: PBMCs or a T cell subset sorted from them (not recorded which). This rearrangement joins TRBV5-6 to TRBJ2-7; D might be TRBD1 (6 bases). This sequence originates from a man younger than 35 who had mild COVID-19 (a few samples of this study predate the infection). Cell type and time point are not known. The CDR3 loop is CASSLVQGHEQYF. The CDR3 DNA reads TGTGCCAGCAGCTTGGTCCAGGGGCACGAGCAGTACTTC.